The next 17 T cell receptor beta chains were all read from a single sample in a study of T-cell memory formation after mild COVID-19. In TCRdb, the 5' RACE reads were re-called with MiXCR into one record per CDR3 protein. This sample has some 300,000 distinct CDR3 sequences, with 20% to 25% found just once. Sample: PBMCs or a T cell subset sorted from them (not recorded which). The source of these receptors is a young man who had mild COVID-19 (a few samples of this study predate the infection). Cell type and time point are not known.

The chain joins TRBV4-2 to TRBJ1-2; D gene unclear. Germline-derived CDR1 and CDR2 are LGHNA and YNFKEQ. CDR3 length: 12 residues. Trimming pared 0 bases from V and 4 bases from J, leaving 3 bases between. The CDR3 region is CASSQDSYGYTF. The CDR3 region has the DNA TGTGCCAGCAGCCAAGATAGCTATGGCTACACCTTC.

V and J are TRBV29-1 and TRBJ2-1; D uncertain. The CDR3 covers 10 residues. CDR1 is SQVTM, CDR2 ANQGSEA, per germline. Trimming pared 4 bases from V and 8 bases from J, leaving 6 bases between. CDR3 bases: TGCAGCGTTGTGGGCCATGAGCAGTTCTTC. Encoded protein: CSVVGHEQFF.

This clonotype came up many times. This chain joins TRBV6-5 and TRBJ1-2, with 9 bases that match TRBD1. The V gene end was trimmed by 4 bases and the J gene end by 6 bases; junction bases not matched to a gene: 9. The CDR3 extends over 15 amino acids. Germline loops: CDR1 MNHEY, CDR2 SVGAGI. The CDR3 region is CASSLRPTGGDGYTF. The CDR3 nucleotides are TGTGCCAGCAGTTTAAGACCCACAGGGGGCGATGGCTACACCTTC.

V usage is TRBV27 and J usage is TRBJ2-7; D is perhaps TRBD1 (5 bases). V dropped 3 bases and J dropped 5 bases, with 11 bases sitting between them. The germline CDR1 and CDR2 sequences are MNHEY and SMNVEV (reference sequence). The CDR3 spans 13 residues. CDR3 coding DNA: TGTGCCAGCAGTTTCAGGGCAGCCGACGAGCAGTACTTC. It translates to CASSFRAADEQYF.

This clonotype was detected a few times. This chain uses TRBV5-5 with TRBJ2-5; the D gene is possibly TRBD2 (5 bases). This CDR3 is built from 15 residues. Germline assignment: CDR1 SGHKS and CDR2 YYEKEE (reference sequence). V lost 3 bases and J lost 5, with 17 bases in between. CDR3: CASSSMSSVGETQYF. In DNA form, the CDR3 reads TGTGCCAGCAGCTCTATGAGTAGCGTGGGGGAGACCCAGTACTTC.

This clonotype was seen more than once but under ten times. CDR3 sequence (DNA): TGCGCCAGCAGCTTGGAACAGGGGTCAACTGGCTACACCTTC. This sequence encodes CASSLEQGSTGYTF. This sequence joins TRBV5-1 and TRBJ1-2; 7 nucleotides match TRBD1. Per the germline V gene, CDR1 is SGHRS and CDR2 is YFSETQ. V was pared by 0 bases and J by 7 bases, with 6 bases of the junction left unmatched. The CDR3 runs to 14 residues.

The sample holds a few counts of this clonotype. V and J are TRBV10-3 and TRBJ2-3; 12 bases fit TRBD2. The CDR3 covers 16 residues. Trimming cost V 2 bases and J 2 bases; bases outside gene matches: 2. Germline CDR1 is ENHRY and CDR2 is SYGVKD. Here the CDR3 DNA reads TGTGCCATCAGTGAGACTAGCGGGGGGCCCACAGATACGCAGTATTTT. Translation gives CAISETSGGPTDTQYF.

This clonotype was observed a few times. V is TRBV5-1 and J is TRBJ2-7; TRBD2 is a possible D gene (5 bases). This CDR3 is built from 12 residues. Looked up from germline, CDR1 is SGHRS and CDR2 is YFSETQ. V dropped 3 bases and J dropped 7 bases, with 11 bases sitting between them. CDR3 nucleotide sequence: TGCGCCAGCAGCTCCGGGATGGGTGAGCAGTACGTC. Translation: CASSSGMGEQYV.

This clonotype has only a few counts. The rearrangement uses TRBV6-2 or TRBV6-3 and TRBJ1-5; D is perhaps TRBD1 (6 bases). Germline assignment: CDR1 MNHEY and CDR2 SVGEGT. The V end was cut by 0 bases, the J end by 4 bases, with 13 bases between. There are 16 residues in the CDR3. CDR3 bases: TGTGCCAGCAGTTACTCGAGTCAGGGGCCAAATCAGCCCCAGCATTTT. It yields the protein CASSYSSQGPNQPQHF.

This chain joins TRBV4-2 and TRBJ2-2, with TRBD2 matching 11 bases. V lost 3 bases to trimming and J lost 1 base; unmatched junction nucleotides: 1. Germline CDR1 and CDR2: LGHNA and YNFKEQ. This CDR3 is built from 16 residues. CDR3 in DNA: TGTGCCAGCAGCCAGCTAGCGGGGGGGAACACCGGGGAGCTGTTTTTT. Translated: CASSQLAGGNTGELFF.

There are a few counts of this clonotype. The chain recombines TRBV7-9 with TRBJ2-7; 9 nucleotides align to TRBD1. V lost 2 bases to trimming and J lost 5 bases; unmatched junction nucleotides: 10. Germline V gives CDR1 SEHNR, CDR2 FQNEAQ (reference sequence). The CDR3 extends over 16 amino acids. The CDR3 region is CASSLMGQGVWDEQYF. The CDR3 region has the DNA TGTGCCAGCAGCTTAATGGGACAGGGAGTCTGGGACGAGCAGTACTTC.

V usage is TRBV5-1 and J usage is TRBJ2-5, with D possibly called TRBD1 or TRBD2 (6 bases each). Germline V gene data show CDR1 as SGHRS and CDR2 as YFSETQ. Trimming removed 2 bases at V and 4 bases at J, with 12 bases between. This CDR3 has 14 amino acids. CDR3: CASSFGGPRETQYF. CDR3 in DNA: TGCGCCAGCAGCTTCGGGGGCCCGAGAGAGACCCAGTACTTC.

This clonotype has only one observation. This rearrangement joins TRBV5-1 to TRBJ2-3, with 8 bases aligning to TRBD2. The junction had 5 bases not matched to a gene; V was cut back by 0 bases and J by 2 bases. CDR1 is SGHRS, CDR2 YFSETQ, per germline. This CDR3 has 16 amino acids. The CDR3 sequence: CASSLVAGGDTDTQYF. The CDR3 DNA reads as TGCGCCAGCAGCTTGGTTGCGGGGGGTGACACAGATACGCAGTATTTT. Full variable domain (rest looked up from reference TRBV5-1 and TRBJ2-3): KAGVTQTPRYLIKTRGQQVTLSCSPISGHRSVSWYQQTPGQGLQFLFEYFSETQRNKGNFPGRFSGRQFSNSRSEMNVSTLELGDSALYLCASSLVAGGDTDTQYFGPGTRLTVL.

The V gene is TRBV5-5, the J gene TRBJ2-5; D gene ambiguous. Looked up from germline, CDR1 is SGHKS and CDR2 is YYEKEE (reference sequence). V lost 4 bases to trimming and J lost 1 base, with 11 bases between them. There are 14 residues in the CDR3. Here the CDR3 reads CASSPVPSQETQYF. DNA of the CDR3: TGTGCCAGCAGCCCCGTTCCGTCCCAAGAGACCCAGTACTTC. The full variable domain, completed using reference TRBV5-5 and TRBJ2-5, is DAGVTQSPTHLIKTRGQQVTLRCSPISGHKSVSWYQQVLGQGPQFIFQYYEKEERGRGNFPDRFSARQFPNYSSELNVNALLLGDSALYLCASSPVPSQETQYFGPGTRLLVL.

The chain joins TRBV24-1 to TRBJ2-2; the match to TRBD1 covers 7 bases. Trimming removed 3 bases from V and 5 bases from J; junction bases left unmatched: 5. Germline CDR1 and CDR2: KGHDR and SFDVKD. The CDR3 has 15 residues. The CDR3 is CATSDPRQGTGELFF. CDR3 DNA: TGTGCCACCAGTGATCCCAGACAGGGAACCGGGGAGCTGTTTTTT.

This clonotype was detected only a few times. The chain employs TRBV14 and TRBJ1-4; TRBD1 is a possible D gene (6 bases). V lost 4 bases and J 8 bases, leaving 17 bases between the germline ends. There are 15 residues in the CDR3. From germline, CDR1 is SGHDN and CDR2 FVKESK. CDR3 protein: CASSPNGGSREKLFF. Here the CDR3 DNA reads TGTGCCAGCAGCCCCAATGGGGGCTCGAGGGAAAAACTGTTTTTT.

The chain joins TRBV4-3 to TRBJ1-1; the D gene is possibly TRBD1 (6 bases). This CDR3 has 15 residues. Trimming removed 8 bases at V and 4 bases at J, with 20 bases between. Germline lookup yields CDR1 LGHNA and CDR2 YSLEER. CDR3 sequence reads: CASRNVYRAVTEAFF. CDR3 coding DNA: TGCGCCAGCCGGAATGTTTACAGGGCGGTCACTGAAGCTTTCTTT.